The source of this T cell receptor beta chain is a study of glioma-infiltrating T cells. Study conclusions and caveats: Gliomas, especially low-grade, showed above-expected tissue-blood divergence; non-neoplastic patients showed below. Tissue and blood shared very few CDR3 sequences. Signature shared blood CDR3 motifs were enriched in low-divergence and depleted in high-divergence patients.

Amplification of TCR alpha and beta CDR3 regions from RNA used iRepertoire nested multiplex PCR. A single record per CDR3 protein comes from TCRdb applying MiXCR to the multiplex PCR reads. The repertoire includes fewer than 500,000 distinct CDR3 sequences, approximately 42% of them detected once, and 9.5% to 15% sits in the top ten. The CDR3 has 18 amino acids. Looked up from germline, CDR1 is SGHAT and CDR2 is FQDESV (reference sequence). With 3 bases removed from V and 0 bases from J, the gap between germline ends came to 18 bases. A remark on this clonotype: The antigen is undetermined.

The specimen was glioma tissue, nonneoplastic brain tissue, or PBMCs (not recorded which). This receptor was obtained from a human donor with low-grade glioma or glioblastoma, undergoing nonglioma brain surgery, or in good health (not recorded which). The rearrangement uses TRBV11-1 and TRBJ2-1, with a tentative D call TRBD2 (5 bases). This CDR3 is CASSFRAADQSSYNEQFF. DNA of the CDR3: TGTGCCAGCAGCTTTCGGGCAGCGGATCAGAGCTCCTACAATGAGCAGTTCTTC.